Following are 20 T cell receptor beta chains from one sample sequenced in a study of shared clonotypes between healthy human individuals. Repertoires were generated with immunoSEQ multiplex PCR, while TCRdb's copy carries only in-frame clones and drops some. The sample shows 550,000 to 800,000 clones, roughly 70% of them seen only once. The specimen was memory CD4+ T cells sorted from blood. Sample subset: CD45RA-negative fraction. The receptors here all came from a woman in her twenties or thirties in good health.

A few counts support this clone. The CDR3 DNA is TGCGCCAGCAGCTTGGAGTGGGGTCAGCCCCAGCATTTT. The encoded protein is CASSLEWGQPQHF. The V gene is TRBV5-1, the J gene TRBJ1-5; D is unclear. CDR1 is SGHRS and CDR2 is YFSETQ in the germline V gene. The CDR3 extends over 13 amino acids. Between the trimmed V and J ends, which lost 0 bases and 6 bases, there was a span of 7 bases.

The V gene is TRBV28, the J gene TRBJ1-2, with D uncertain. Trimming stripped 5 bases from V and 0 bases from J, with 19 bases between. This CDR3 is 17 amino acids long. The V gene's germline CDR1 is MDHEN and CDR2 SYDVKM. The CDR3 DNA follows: TGTGCCAGCAGTGCACCAGGTGCGGTTTTCCCTAACTATGGCTACACCTTC. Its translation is CASSAPGAVFPNYGYTF.

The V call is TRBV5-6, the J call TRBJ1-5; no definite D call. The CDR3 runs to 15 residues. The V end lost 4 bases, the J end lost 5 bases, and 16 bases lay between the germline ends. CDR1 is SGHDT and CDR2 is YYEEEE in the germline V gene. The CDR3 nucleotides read TGTGCCAGCAGCGCCGGAGGGAGGTTCGATCAGCCCCAGCATTTT. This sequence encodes CASSAGGRFDQPQHF.

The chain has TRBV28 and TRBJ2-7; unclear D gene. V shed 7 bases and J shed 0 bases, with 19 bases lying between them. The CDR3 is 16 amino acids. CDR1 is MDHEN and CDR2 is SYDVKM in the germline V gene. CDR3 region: CASTTRAAESSYEQYF. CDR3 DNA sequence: TGTGCCAGCACCACACGGGCGGCCGAAAGCTCCTACGAGCAGTACTTC.

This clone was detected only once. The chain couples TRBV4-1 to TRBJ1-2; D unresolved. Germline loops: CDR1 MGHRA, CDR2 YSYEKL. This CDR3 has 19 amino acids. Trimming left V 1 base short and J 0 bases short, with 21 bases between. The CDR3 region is CASSQGFFRHQITNYGYTF. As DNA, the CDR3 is TGCGCCAGCAGCCAAGGGTTTTTTAGACACCAGATTACTAACTATGGCTACACCTTC.

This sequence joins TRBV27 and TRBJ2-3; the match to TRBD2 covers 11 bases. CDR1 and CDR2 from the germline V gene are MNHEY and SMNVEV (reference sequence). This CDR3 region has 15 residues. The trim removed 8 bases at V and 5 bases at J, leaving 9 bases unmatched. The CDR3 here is CASCPTSGNRDTQYF. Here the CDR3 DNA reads TGTGCCAGCTGTCCGACTAGCGGGAATCGAGATACGCAGTATTTT.

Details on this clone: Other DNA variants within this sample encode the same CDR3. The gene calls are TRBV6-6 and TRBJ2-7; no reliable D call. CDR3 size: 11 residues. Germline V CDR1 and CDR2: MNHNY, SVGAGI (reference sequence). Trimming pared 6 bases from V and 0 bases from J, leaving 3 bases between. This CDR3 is CASRGSYEQYF. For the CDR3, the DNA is TGTGCCAGCAGAGGCTCCTACGAGCAGTACTTC.

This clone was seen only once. Here the CDR3 DNA reads TGTGCCAGCAGCTCGAGAGACACAATCTCCTACGAGCAGTACTTC. Protein sequence: CASSSRDTISYEQYF. This chain joins TRBV11-1 and TRBJ2-7; no clear D gene. The germline V gene encodes CDR1 SGHAT and CDR2 FQDESV (reference sequence). The germline V and J ends were trimmed by 4 bases and 0 bases, with 13 bases remaining between them. The length of the CDR3 is 15 residues.

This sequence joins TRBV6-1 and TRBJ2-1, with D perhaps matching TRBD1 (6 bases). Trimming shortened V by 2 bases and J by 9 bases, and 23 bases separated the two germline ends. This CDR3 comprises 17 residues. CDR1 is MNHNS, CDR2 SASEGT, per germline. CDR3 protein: CASSEHRDTHPFSEQFF. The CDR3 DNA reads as TGTGCCAGCAGTGAACACCGGGACACACACCCTTTTAGTGAGCAGTTCTTC.

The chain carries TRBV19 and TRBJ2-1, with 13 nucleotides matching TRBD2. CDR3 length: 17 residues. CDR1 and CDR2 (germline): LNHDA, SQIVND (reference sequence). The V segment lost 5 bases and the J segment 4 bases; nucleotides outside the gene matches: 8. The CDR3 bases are TGTGCCAGTAGTCACCCGGGACTAGCGGGATCATACAATGAGCAGTTCTTC. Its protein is CASSHPGLAGSYNEQFF.

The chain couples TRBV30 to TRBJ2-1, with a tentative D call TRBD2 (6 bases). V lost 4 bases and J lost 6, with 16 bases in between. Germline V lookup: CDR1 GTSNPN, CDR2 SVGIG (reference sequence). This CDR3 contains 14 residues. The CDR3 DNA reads TGTGCCTGGAATTGGGCGTGGGACTCCAATGAGCAGTTCTTC. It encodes CAWNWAWDSNEQFF.

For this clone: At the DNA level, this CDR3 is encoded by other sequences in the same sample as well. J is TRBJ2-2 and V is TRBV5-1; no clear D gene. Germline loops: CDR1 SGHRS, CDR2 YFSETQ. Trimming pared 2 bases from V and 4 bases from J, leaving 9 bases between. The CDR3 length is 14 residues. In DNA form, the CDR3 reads TGCGCCAGCAGCTTAGGAGAATCCACCGGGGAGCTGTTTTTT. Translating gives CASSLGESTGELFF.

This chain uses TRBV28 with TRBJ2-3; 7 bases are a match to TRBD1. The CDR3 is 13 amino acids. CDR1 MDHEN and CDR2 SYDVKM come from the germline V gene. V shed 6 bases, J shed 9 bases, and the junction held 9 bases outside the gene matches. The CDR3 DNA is TGTGCCAGCAGAGTAGGTAGACAGGGAACGCAGTATTTT. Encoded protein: CASRVGRQGTQYF.

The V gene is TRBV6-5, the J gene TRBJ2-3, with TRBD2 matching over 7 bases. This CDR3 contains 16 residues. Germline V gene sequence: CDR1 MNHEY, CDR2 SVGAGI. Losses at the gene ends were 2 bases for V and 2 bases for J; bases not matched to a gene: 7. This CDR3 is CASSYRGRVSTDTQYF. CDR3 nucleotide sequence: TGTGCCAGCAGTTACCGCGGGAGAGTCTCCACAGATACGCAGTATTTT.

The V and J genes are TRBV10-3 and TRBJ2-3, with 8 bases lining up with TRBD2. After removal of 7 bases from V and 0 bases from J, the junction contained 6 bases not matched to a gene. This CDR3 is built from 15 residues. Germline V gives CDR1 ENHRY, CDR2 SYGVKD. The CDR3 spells CAIMLSSGSTDTQYF. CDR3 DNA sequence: TGTGCCATCATGTTGTCTAGCGGGAGCACAGATACGCAGTATTTT.

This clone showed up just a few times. CDR3 sequence: CASSSLDDTNTDTQYF. CDR3 coding DNA: TGCGCCAGCAGCTCCCTTGACGACACCAACACAGATACGCAGTATTTT. This chain joins TRBV4-1 and TRBJ2-3; D call uncertain. Trimming cost V 5 bases and J 2 bases, with 17 bases left between them. The V gene's germline CDR1 is MGHRA and CDR2 YSYEKL. The CDR3 consists of 16 residues.

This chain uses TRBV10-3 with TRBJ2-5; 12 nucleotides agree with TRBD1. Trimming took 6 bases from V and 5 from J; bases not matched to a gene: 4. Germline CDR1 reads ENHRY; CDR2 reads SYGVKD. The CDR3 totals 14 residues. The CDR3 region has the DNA TGTGCCATCAGCGGGACAGGGGGCTGGGAGACCCAGTACTTC. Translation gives CAISGTGGWETQYF.

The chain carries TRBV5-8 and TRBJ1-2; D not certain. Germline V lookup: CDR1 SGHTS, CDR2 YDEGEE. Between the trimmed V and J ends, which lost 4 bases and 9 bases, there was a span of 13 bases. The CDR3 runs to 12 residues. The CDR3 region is CASSQSQGSYTF. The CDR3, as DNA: TGTGCCAGCAGCCAAAGTCAAGGGAGCTACACCTTC.

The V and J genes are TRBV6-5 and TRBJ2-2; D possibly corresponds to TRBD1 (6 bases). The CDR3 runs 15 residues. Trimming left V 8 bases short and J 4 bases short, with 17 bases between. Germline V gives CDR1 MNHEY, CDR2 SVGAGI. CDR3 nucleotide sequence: TGTGCCAGCGGAACTTTACAGGGTACCACCGGGGAGCTGTTTTTT. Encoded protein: CASGTLQGTTGELFF.

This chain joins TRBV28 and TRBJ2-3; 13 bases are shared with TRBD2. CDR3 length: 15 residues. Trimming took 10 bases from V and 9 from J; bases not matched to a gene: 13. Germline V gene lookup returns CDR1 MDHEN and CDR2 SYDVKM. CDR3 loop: CATSGTSGTGETQYF. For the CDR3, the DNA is TGTGCCACCTCCGGGACTAGCGGGACCGGGGAAACGCAGTATTTT.